The 21 T cell receptor beta chains presented below share a single source sample, sequenced in a study of T cells in Graves' hyperthyroidism and ophthalmopathy. Amplification of TCR beta CDR3 regions used RNA as the template. During a first-round RT-PCR of the TCR CDR3, the HTBI primer set was used. TCRdb re-derived calls from the multiplex PCR reads in MiXCR, one entry per CDR3 protein. The sample contains some 770,000 distinct CDR3 sequences, about a sixth of which appear only once. Sequences were obtained from blood. The source is a man aged 18 to 30 with Graves' hyperthyroidism.

This clonotype was counted ten times or more. CDR3 loop: CASMVDTQYF. The CDR3 nucleotides are TGTGCCAGCATGGTTGATACGCAGTATTTT. The chain is built from TRBV2 and TRBJ2-3; the D is unclear. Germline V CDR1 and CDR2: SNHLY, FYNNEI. This CDR3 region has 10 residues. The V and J ends lost 7 bases and 6 bases respectively, with 5 bases between them.

At least ten counts were recorded for this clonotype. The rearrangement links TRBV28 to TRBJ2-5, with TRBD2 identical over 7 bases. Per the germline V gene, CDR1 is MDHEN and CDR2 is SYDVKM. CDR3 length: 14 residues. The V segment lost 1 base and the J segment 4 bases; nucleotides outside the gene matches: 3. This CDR3 is CASSLLAGVETQYF. Written as DNA, the CDR3 is TGTGCCAGCAGTTTATTGGCGGGGGTAGAGACCCAGTACTTC.

This clonotype has a count of ten or more. The rearrangement joins TRBV27 to TRBJ2-7, with 7 positions matching TRBD1. CDR1 is MNHEY and CDR2 is SMNVEV in the germline V gene (reference sequence). This CDR3 contains 14 residues. The ends lost 8 bases at V and 3 bases at J; junction bases unmatched: 10. The CDR3: CASSAGQADYEQYF. The DNA of the CDR3 is TGTGCCAGCTCCGCCGGACAGGCCGACTACGAGCAGTACTTC.

This clonotype was observed a handful of times. In DNA form, the CDR3 reads TGTGCCACGCACCGACTAGCGGGAAGGCAGGGGGAGACCCAGTACTTC. Its protein product is CATHRLAGRQGETQYF. The J gene is TRBJ2-5, the V gene TRBV6-2 or TRBV6-3; the match to TRBD2 covers 11 bases. Germline-derived CDR1 and CDR2 are MNHEY and SVGEGT. This CDR3 has 16 residues. Trimming at V came to 10 bases and at J to 5 bases, leaving 15 bases not matched to a gene.

The chain joins TRBV3-1 to TRBJ2-5, with a possible D match to TRBD2 (6 bases). The V gene lost 0 bases and the J gene lost 2 bases, with 13 bases spanning the gap. The CDR3 extends over 16 amino acids. Germline V CDR1 and CDR2: LGHDT, YNNKEL (reference sequence). The DNA of the CDR3 is TGTGCCAGCAGCCAAGAAGGGCGACGGGAGCAAGAGACCCAGTACTTC. This encodes CASSQEGRREQETQYF.

The sample holds many counts of this clonotype. The gene calls are TRBV10-1 and TRBJ2-7; 12 positions agree with TRBD2. CDR1 and CDR2 from the germline V gene are WNHNN and SYGVQD (reference sequence). The CDR3 has 14 residues. Germline trimming cut 7 bases from V and 5 bases from J; bases unmatched to any gene: 6. DNA for the CDR3: TGCGCCAGCATCGGACTAGCGGGAATGGACGAGCAGTACTTC. It yields the protein CASIGLAGMDEQYF.

This clonotype was recorded a few times. The rearrangement uses TRBV5-4 and TRBJ1-5; 10 bases match TRBD1. V lost 0 bases to trimming and J lost 2 bases; unmatched junction nucleotides: 8. The CDR3 covers 18 residues. The V gene's germline CDR1 is SGHNT and CDR2 YYREEE (reference sequence). CDR3 amino acids: CASSLVWTGGSGNQPQHF. In nucleotides, the CDR3 is TGTGCCAGCAGCTTGGTGTGGACAGGGGGTTCAGGCAATCAGCCCCAGCATTTT.

The table lists this clonotype with a few counts. The gene calls are TRBV11-2 and TRBJ1-3; unclear D gene. CDR1 and CDR2 (germline): SGHAT, FQNNGV. V lost 7 bases, J lost 3 bases, and 16 bases lay in between. The CDR3 has 15 residues. CDR3 DNA: TGTGCCAGCACCCTGACTTACATCGGTGGAAACACCATATATTTT. This sequence encodes CASTLTYIGGNTIYF. Complete variable domain (other parts from reference TRBV11-2 and TRBJ1-3): EAGVAQSPRYKIIEKRQSVAFWCNPISGHATLYWYQQILGQGPKLLIQFQNNGVVDDSQLPKDRFSAERLKGVDSTLKIQPAKLEDSAVYLCASTLTYIGGNTIYFGEGSWLTVV.

The sample holds a few counts of this clonotype. The CDR3 coding sequence is TGTGCCACCAGTGCCGGCCTGAGCAATCAGCCCCAGCATTTT. Amino acids: CATSAGLSNQPQHF. The chain is built from TRBV24-1 and TRBJ1-5; no clear D. The germline CDR1 and CDR2 sequences are KGHDR and SFDVKD. V dropped 5 bases and J dropped 1 base, with 8 bases sitting between them. This CDR3 spans 14 amino acids.

This clonotype occurred many times. The V call is TRBV27, the J call TRBJ1-5; 9 bases align to TRBD1. Germline V lookup: CDR1 MNHEY, CDR2 SMNVEV (reference sequence). The CDR3 totals 15 residues. J was trimmed by 5 bases and V by 8 bases; bases with no gene match: 10. The DNA for the CDR3 is TGTGCCAGCGGGAGACTCGGACAGGGGCATCAGCCCCAGCATTTT. Protein product: CASGRLGQGHQPQHF.

V usage is TRBV6-6 and J usage is TRBJ2-5; no clear D. Per the germline V gene, CDR1 is MNHNY and CDR2 is SVGAGI (reference sequence). Deletions cut 2 bases from V and 3 bases from J, with 7 bases between. This CDR3 has 13 amino acids. CDR3 sequence (DNA): TGTGCCAGCAGTTACCTGGAAGAAGAGACCCAGTACTTC. Its translation: CASSYLEEETQYF.

This clonotype turned up a few times. This chain connects TRBV3-1 to TRBJ2-5; D unclear. Trimming left V 0 bases short and J 7 bases short, with 15 bases between. The CDR3 is 15 amino acids. Looked up from germline, CDR1 is LGHDT and CDR2 is YNNKEL (reference sequence). The CDR3, as DNA: TGTGCCAGCAGCCAAGAGCGTGATCCGGGTTGGACCCAGTACTTC. Amino acids: CASSQERDPGWTQYF.

This clonotype was counted between two and nine times. As the CDR3 is not closed by the conserved phenylalanine or tryptophan, this likely results from a read error. The rearrangement uses TRBV7-8 and TRBJ1-1; D might be TRBD1 (6 bases). With 5 bases removed from V and 0 bases from J, the gap between germline ends came to 13 bases. CDR1 and CDR2 from the germline V gene are SGHVS and FQNEAQ. The CDR3 covers 15 residues. CDR3 protein: CASSRGGRMNTEAFC. In DNA, the CDR3 is TGTGCCAGCAGCAGGGGGGGAAGGATGAACACTGAAGCTTTCTGT.

This clonotype was seen at least ten times. This chain connects TRBV12-3 or TRBV12-4 to TRBJ2-1; D gene unclear. The V gene lost 6 bases and the J gene lost 8 bases, with 20 bases spanning the gap. This CDR3 is 15 amino acids long. The DNA of the CDR3 is TGTGCCAGCAGACCCCGTGGCTCCCCTGTTGATGAGCAGTTCTTC. This gives the protein CASRPRGSPVDEQFF.

In its sample, this clonotype was seen many times. The CDR3 spells CASSLDRGRVNIQYF. CDR3 nucleotide sequence: TGTGCCAGCAGCTTGGACAGGGGGCGGGTAAACATTCAGTACTTC. The chain links TRBV2 to TRBJ2-4; 11 nucleotides align to TRBD1. V shed 6 bases, J shed 6 bases, and the junction held 7 bases outside the gene matches. In germline, CDR1 is SNHLY, CDR2 FYNNEI. CDR3 length: 15 residues.

In this sample, this clonotype turned up a few times. The CDR3 DNA sequence: TGCAGCGTGGTAGGACTAGCGGGAGGGCCGACAGATACGCAGTATTTT. It specifies CSVVGLAGGPTDTQYF. J is TRBJ2-3 and V is TRBV29-1, with 15 bases matching TRBD2. V lost 6 bases to trimming and J lost 3 bases; unmatched junction nucleotides: 7. Germline V gene sequence: CDR1 SQVTM, CDR2 ANQGSEA. This CDR3 has 16 amino acids.

The CDR3 coding sequence is TGTGCCAGCAGCCAAGCTGCACCCGCCGAGACCCAGTACTTC. Amino acid sequence: CASSQAAPAETQYF. The chain has TRBV4-2 and TRBJ2-5; D is ambiguous. V was cut by 1 base and J by 5 bases, with 11 bases left in between. Germline lookup yields CDR1 LGHNA and CDR2 YNFKEQ. The CDR3 has 14 residues.

This clonotype was seen many times. This sequence joins TRBV11-2 and TRBJ1-3, with D possibly TRBD1 on 5 matching bases. Germline V lookup: CDR1 SGHAT, CDR2 FQNNGV. The CDR3 loop spans 15 amino acids. The ends were cut back, 5 bases at V and 2 bases at J, with 13 bases in the middle. The CDR3 bases are TGTGCCAGCAGCCCCAGGTGGGGCCCTGGAAACACCATATATTTT. It encodes CASSPRWGPGNTIYF. The full variable domain, with the rest looked up from reference TRBV11-2 and TRBJ1-3, is EAGVAQSPRYKIIEKRQSVAFWCNPISGHATLYWYQQILGQGPKLLIQFQNNGVVDDSQLPKDRFSAERLKGVDSTLKIQPAKLEDSAVYLCASSPRWGPGNTIYFGEGSWLTVV.

In its sample, this clonotype was seen many times. The chain links TRBV3-1 to TRBJ2-5; 12 nucleotides line up with TRBD2. The CDR3 runs 15 residues. The V gene's germline CDR1 is LGHDT and CDR2 YNNKEL (reference sequence). V gave up 0 bases and J gave up 4 bases; unmatched junction bases: 0. CDR3 loop: CASSQELAGGETQYF. The CDR3 nucleotides read TGTGCCAGCAGCCAAGAACTAGCGGGAGGAGAGACCCAGTACTTC.

A few counts support this clonotype. The chain recombines TRBV29-1 with TRBJ2-7; D might be TRBD1 (5 bases). The V end was cut by 4 bases, the J end by 4 bases, with 14 bases between. The germline V gene encodes CDR1 SQVTM and CDR2 ANQGSEA. The length of the CDR3 is 13 residues. CDR3 coding DNA: TGCAGCGTTGGCTGGGGCTTGGGATACGAGCAGTACTTC. Translated, it gives CSVGWGLGYEQYF.

The CDR3 DNA reads TGTGCCAGCAGCCCGGGACAGGGGGCATCGCATGAGCAGTTCTTC. The encoded protein is CASSPGQGASHEQFF. The chain carries TRBV5-4 and TRBJ2-1, with 12 bases aligning to TRBD1. The V gene's germline CDR1 is SGHNT and CDR2 YYREEE (reference sequence). The CDR3 is 15 amino acids. V trimming: 4 bases; J trimming: 8 bases; junction bases outside the gene matches: 7.